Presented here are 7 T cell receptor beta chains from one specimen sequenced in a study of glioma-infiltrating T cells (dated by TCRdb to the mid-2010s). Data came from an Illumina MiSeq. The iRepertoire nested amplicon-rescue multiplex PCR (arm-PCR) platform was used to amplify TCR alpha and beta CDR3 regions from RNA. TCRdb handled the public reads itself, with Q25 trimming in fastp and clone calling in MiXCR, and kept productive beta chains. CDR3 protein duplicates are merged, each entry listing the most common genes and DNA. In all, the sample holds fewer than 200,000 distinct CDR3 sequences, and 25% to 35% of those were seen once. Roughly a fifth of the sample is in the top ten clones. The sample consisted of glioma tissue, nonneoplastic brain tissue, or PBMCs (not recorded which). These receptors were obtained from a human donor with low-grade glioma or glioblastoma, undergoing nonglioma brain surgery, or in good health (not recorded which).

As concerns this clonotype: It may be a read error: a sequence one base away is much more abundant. The CDR3: CASSPTLREGREQFF. DNA for the CDR3: TGTGCCAGCAGCCCCACCTTGCGGGAGGGCCGAGAGCAGTTCTTC. The chain carries TRBV28 and TRBJ2-7; 9 bases line up with TRBD2. The J call may be faulty, since TRBJ2-1 better matches the DNA end. CDR3 length: 15 residues. Germline assignment: CDR1 MDHEN and CDR2 SYDVKM.

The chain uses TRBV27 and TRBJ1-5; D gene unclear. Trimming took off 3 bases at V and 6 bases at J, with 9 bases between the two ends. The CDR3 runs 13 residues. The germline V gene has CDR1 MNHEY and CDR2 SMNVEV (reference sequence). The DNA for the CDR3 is TGTGCCAGCAGTTTCCAGTTTGCTCAGCCCCAGCATTTT. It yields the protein CASSFQFAQPQHF.

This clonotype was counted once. CDR3 in DNA: TGCGCCAGCAGCTTGTCCCACACAGATACGCAGTATTTT. This codes for CASSLSHTDTQYF. The J gene is TRBJ2-3, the V gene TRBV5-1; D remains ambiguous. The germline CDR1 and CDR2 sequences are SGHRS and YFSETQ. V was pared by 1 base and J by 2 bases, with 5 bases between. The CDR3 is 13 residues long.

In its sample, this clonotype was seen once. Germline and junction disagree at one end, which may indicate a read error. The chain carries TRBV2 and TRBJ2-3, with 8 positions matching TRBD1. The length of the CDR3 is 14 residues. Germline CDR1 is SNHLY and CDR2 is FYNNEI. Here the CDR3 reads CASSRDRSTDKQYF. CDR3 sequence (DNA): TGTGCCAGCTCGCGGGACAGGAGCACAGATAAGCAGTATTTT.

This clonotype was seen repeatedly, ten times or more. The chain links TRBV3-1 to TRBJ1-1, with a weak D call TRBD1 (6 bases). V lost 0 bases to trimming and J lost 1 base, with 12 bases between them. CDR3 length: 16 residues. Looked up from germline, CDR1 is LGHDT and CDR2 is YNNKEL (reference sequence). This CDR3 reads CASSQDRPGANTEAFF. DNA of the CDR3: TGTGCCAGCAGCCAAGATAGGCCAGGGGCGAACACTGAAGCTTTCTTT.

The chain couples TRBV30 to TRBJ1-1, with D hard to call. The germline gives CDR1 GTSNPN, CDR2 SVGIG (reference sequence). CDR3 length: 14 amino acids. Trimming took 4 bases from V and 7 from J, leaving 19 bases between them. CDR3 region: CAWTKDRESSEAFF. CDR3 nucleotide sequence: TGTGCCTGGACCAAGGATAGAGAATCCAGTGAAGCTTTCTTT.

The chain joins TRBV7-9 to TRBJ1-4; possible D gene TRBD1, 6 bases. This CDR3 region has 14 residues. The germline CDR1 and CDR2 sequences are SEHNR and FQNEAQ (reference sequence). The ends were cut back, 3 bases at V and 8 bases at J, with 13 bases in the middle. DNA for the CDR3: TGTGCCAGCAGCTTCACAGGGAATAGGGAAAAACTGTTTTTT. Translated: CASSFTGNREKLFF.